The following is a TCR beta chain sequence with its context. Data came from immunoSEQ multiplex PCR; TCRdb stores just in-frame clones and leaves some out. The sample has some 90,000 clones; around 89% are singletons. The data were obtained in a study of T cells after somatic rescue of genetic block. J lost 1 base, V lost 3 bases, and 15 bases had no gene match. This CDR3 spans 18 amino acids. CDR1 is GTSNPN and CDR2 is SVGIG in the germline V gene (reference sequence). The clonotype comes from a woman aged 18-30 years. V and J are TRBV30 and TRBJ2-3, with TRBD1 identical over 8 bases. Material for sequencing was peripheral blood mononuclear cells (PBMCs). CDR3 region: CAWSKHRQGTSGTDTQYF. The CDR3 DNA sequence: TGTGCCTGGAGCAAACACCGACAGGGGACCTCGGGCACAGATACGCAGTATTTT.